The 27 T cell receptor beta chains presented below share a single source sample, sequenced in a study of blood T cell repertoires in COVID-19. Sequenced by immunoSEQ multiplex PCR; TCRdb stores in-frame clones only, minus some. The profile shows about 6,300 clones, 88% of them singletons. Input material: peripheral blood. Receptors originate from a human donor in a cohort sampled during active COVID-19.

The chain joins TRBV18 to TRBJ2-2; 8 positions agree with TRBD2. Germline values: CDR1 KGHSH, CDR2 LQKENI. After removal of 3 bases from V and 5 bases from J, the junction contained 5 bases not matched to a gene. The CDR3 has 15 amino acids. CDR3 bases: TGTGCCAGCTCACCTAGCGGGACGACAACCGGGGAGCTGTTTTTT. Its protein is CASSPSGTTTGELFF.

The chain links TRBV5-6 to TRBJ2-2, with 13 bases matching TRBD2. The junction had 2 bases not matched to a gene; V was cut back by 7 bases and J by 5 bases. CDR3 length: 14 residues. Germline V gives CDR1 SGHDT, CDR2 YYEEEE. The CDR3 DNA reads TGTGCCAGCGCGACTAGCGGGGGGACCGGGGAGCTGTTTTTT. Encoded protein: CASATSGGTGELFF.

The rearrangement joins TRBV28 to TRBJ1-2; D perhaps matches TRBD1 (6 bases). Germline CDR1 and CDR2: MDHEN and SYDVKM. The CDR3 covers 13 residues. The V and J ends lost 3 bases and 7 bases respectively, with 12 bases between them. The CDR3 reads CASSLNRDAGYTF. In nucleotides, the CDR3 is TGTGCCAGCAGTTTGAACAGGGACGCTGGCTACACCTTC.

The chain uses TRBV28 and TRBJ2-5; 12 bases fit TRBD2. The CDR3 sequence is 17 residues long. Germline CDR1 MDHEN, CDR2 SYDVKM. V was clipped by 1 base and J by 4 bases; unmatched bases: 7. The CDR3 sequence: CASSLLTSGRGRETQYF. For the CDR3, the DNA is TGTGCCAGCAGTTTATTGACTAGCGGGAGAGGTCGAGAGACCCAGTACTTC. The whole variable domain, filled in from reference TRBV28 and TRBJ2-5, reads DVKVTQSSRYLVKRTGEKVFLECVQDMDHENMFWYRQDPGLGLRLIYFSYDVKMKEKGDIPEGYSVSREKKERFSLILESASTNQTSMYLCASSLLTSGRGRETQYFGPGTRLLVL.

V and J are TRBV5-6 and TRBJ2-2; D is perhaps TRBD1 (6 bases). V shed 1 base and J shed 7 bases, with 17 bases lying between them. The CDR3 spans 16 residues. CDR1 and CDR2 (germline): SGHDT, YYEEEE. CDR3 sequence (DNA): TGTGCCAGCAGCTTGTGGCAGGGGATTAGTAACGGGGAGCTGTTTTTT. Amino acids: CASSLWQGISNGELFF.

The V call is TRBV7-9, the J call TRBJ2-7; no reliable D call. V shed 5 bases and J shed 4 bases, with 15 bases lying between them. This CDR3 has 14 residues. From germline, CDR1 is SEHNR and CDR2 FQNEAQ (reference sequence). CDR3 loop: CASSAGRLSYEQYF. DNA for the CDR3: TGTGCCAGCAGCGCCGGTAGACTTTCTTACGAGCAGTACTTC.

The rearrangement links TRBV10-2 to TRBJ1-3, with 12 bases that match TRBD1. Germline V lookup: CDR1 WSHSY, CDR2 SAAADI. The CDR3 covers 17 residues. The V segment lost 3 bases and the J segment 0 bases; nucleotides outside the gene matches: 3. CDR3: CASSDGTGGASGNTIYF. In DNA form, the CDR3 reads TGCGCCAGCAGTGACGGGACAGGGGGCGCCTCTGGAAACACCATATATTTT.

V usage is TRBV5-4 and J usage is TRBJ2-1, with 7 bases aligning to TRBD2. The CDR3 length is 15 residues. In germline, CDR1 is SGHNT, CDR2 YYREEE (reference sequence). Trimming at V came to 0 bases and at J to 8 bases, leaving 8 bases not matched to a gene. CDR3 in amino acids: CASSLDSVGGDEQFF. In DNA, the CDR3 is TGTGCCAGCAGCTTGGATAGCGTGGGGGGGGATGAGCAGTTCTTC.

This chain links TRBV2 with TRBJ2-5; D call uncertain. CDR1 is SNHLY, CDR2 FYNNEI, per germline. Trimming took 3 bases from V and 3 from J, leaving 17 bases between them. The CDR3 spans 16 residues. The CDR3 is CASSDGFSTSKETQYF. The CDR3 nucleotides are TGTGCCAGCAGTGATGGGTTTAGCACAAGCAAAGAGACCCAGTACTTC. Using reference TRBV2 and TRBJ2-5 for the parts outside the CDR3, the full variable domain is EPEVTQTPSHQVTQMGQEVILRCVPISNHLYFYWYRQILGQKVEFLVSFYNNEISEKSEIFDDQFSVERPDGSNFTLKIRSTKLEDSAMYFCASSDGFSTSKETQYFGPGTRLLVL.

This clone was detected a few times. The rearrangement links TRBV9 to TRBJ2-2; TRBD1 matches 9 bases. After removal of 6 bases from V and 3 bases from J, the junction contained 3 bases not matched to a gene. The CDR3 loop spans 14 amino acids. The germline V gene encodes CDR1 SGDLS and CDR2 YYNGEE. The CDR3 coding sequence is TGTGCCAGCAACAGGGGGCATGACACCGGGGAGCTGTTTTTT. This encodes CASNRGHDTGELFF.

J is TRBJ1-1 and V is TRBV5-1; 9 bases align to TRBD1. Germline trimming cut 4 bases from V and 6 bases from J; bases unmatched to any gene: 7. The CDR3 spans 14 residues. CDR1 and CDR2 from the germline V gene are SGHRS and YFSETQ. CDR3 nucleotides: TGCGCCAGCAGCGGAACAGGGGGCATCCCTGAAGCTTTCTTT. As protein: CASSGTGGIPEAFF.

The chain combines TRBV3-1 (or the pseudogene TRBV3-2) with TRBJ2-1; no clear D gene. V was clipped by 4 bases and J by 10 bases, with 11 bases between them. Per germline, CDR1 LGHDT and CDR2 YNNKEL (reference sequence). The CDR3 runs to 12 residues. The CDR3 loop is CASSPERGEQFF. The CDR3 DNA sequence: TGTGCCAGCAGCCCCGAGCGAGGAGAGCAGTTCTTC.

The chain has TRBV7-2 and TRBJ1-5; D unresolved. The CDR3 has 15 amino acids. Germline values: CDR1 SGHTA, CDR2 FQGNSA. Deletions cut 5 bases from V and 0 bases from J, with 11 bases between. The CDR3 nucleotides read TGTGCCAGCAGCGTTGACGGACTTAGCAATCAGCCCCAGCATTTT. It yields the protein CASSVDGLSNQPQHF.

The rearrangement uses TRBV2 and TRBJ2-7, with 7 bases fitting TRBD1. The CDR3 length is 14 residues. The junction had 3 bases not matched to a gene; V was cut back by 4 bases and J by 0 bases. The germline V gene encodes CDR1 SNHLY and CDR2 FYNNEI. The CDR3 DNA follows: TGTGCCAGCAGTGTTGGGACAGACTCCTACGAGCAGTACTTC. Protein: CASSVGTDSYEQYF.

The chain employs TRBV7-9 and TRBJ2-7; 9 positions match TRBD2. Trimming removed 4 bases from V and 4 bases from J; junction bases left unmatched: 8. This CDR3 contains 15 residues. CDR1 and CDR2 (germline): SEHNR, FQNEAQ (reference sequence). The CDR3 here is CASSSDYSGGYEQYF. DNA for the CDR3: TGTGCCAGCAGCTCGGACTATAGCGGGGGATACGAGCAGTACTTC. Full variable domain (remainder filled in from reference TRBV7-9 and TRBJ2-7): DTGVSQNPRHKITKRGQNVTFRCDPISEHNRLYWYRQTLGQGPEFLTYFQNEAQLEKSRLLSDRFSAERPKGSFSTLEIQRTEQGDSAMYLCASSSDYSGGYEQYFGPGTRLTVT.

This chain's CDR3 is CASSYSTSGNTDTQYF. Written as DNA, the CDR3 is TGTGCCAGCAGTTACTCGACTAGCGGGAACACAGATACGCAGTATTTT. The chain joins TRBV6-5 to TRBJ2-3, with 11 bases that match TRBD2. Germline assignment: CDR1 MNHEY and CDR2 SVGAGI. This CDR3 has 16 residues. Losses at the gene ends were 0 bases for V and 2 bases for J; bases not matched to a gene: 1.

This chain uses TRBV28 with TRBJ2-1; 7 bases fit TRBD2. The CDR3 length is 15 residues. Germline V gives CDR1 MDHEN, CDR2 SYDVKM. With V trimmed by 2 bases and J by 3 bases, 4 bases remained unmatched. DNA for the CDR3: TGTGCCAGCAGTTTAACGGCTAGCGGCTACAATGAGCAGTTCTTC. Its translation: CASSLTASGYNEQFF.

The chain combines TRBV7-2 with TRBJ2-2; no firm D call. Germline values: CDR1 SGHTA, CDR2 FQGNSA. Trimming removed 4 bases from V and 3 bases from J, with 6 bases in between. The CDR3 is 13 residues long. Here the CDR3 DNA reads TGTGCCAGCAGCTCGACTGACACCGGGGAGCTGTTTTTT. It translates to CASSSTDTGELFF.

This clone showed up just once. The chain carries TRBV6-5 and TRBJ2-2; D ambiguous. V was clipped by 8 bases and J by 2 bases, with 12 bases between them. The CDR3 totals 14 residues. CDR1 MNHEY and CDR2 SVGAGI come from the germline V gene. In DNA form, the CDR3 reads TGTGCCAGCGTCTTGGCAGGAAACACCGGGGAGCTGTTTTTT. As protein: CASVLAGNTGELFF.

The rearrangement joins TRBV11-2 to TRBJ1-6; TRBD1 is a possible D gene (6 bases). CDR3 length: 13 residues. V gave up 1 base and J gave up 10 bases, with 8 bases separating them. Looked up from germline, CDR1 is SGHAT and CDR2 is FQNNGV. The CDR3 spells CASSLGGRSPLHF. In DNA form, the CDR3 reads TGTGCCAGCAGCTTAGGGGGGCGGTCACCCCTCCACTTT. The full variable domain, in which reference TRBV11-2 and TRBJ1-6 provide the parts outside the CDR3, is EAGVAQSPRYKIIEKRQSVAFWCNPISGHATLYWYQQILGQGPKLLIQFQNNGVVDDSQLPKDRFSAERLKGVDSTLKIQPAKLEDSAVYLCASSLGGRSPLHFGNGTRLTVT.

This chain joins TRBV4-3 and TRBJ1-6; a possible D gene is TRBD1 (5 bases). Between the trimmed V and J ends, which lost 0 bases and 7 bases, there was a span of 13 bases. Germline V CDR1 and CDR2: LGHNA, YSLEER. This CDR3 region has 16 residues. This CDR3 reads CASSQDHGGGNSPLHF. CDR3 bases: TGCGCCAGCAGCCAAGATCACGGGGGGGGGAATTCACCCCTCCACTTT.

V is TRBV29-1 and J is TRBJ2-1; D is possibly TRBD1 (6 bases). The V gene lost 3 bases and the J gene lost 0 bases, with 12 bases spanning the gap. The V gene's germline CDR1 is SQVTM and CDR2 ANQGSEA. The CDR3 runs 15 residues. The CDR3 loop reads CSVDREQGSYNEQFF. The CDR3 nucleotides read TGCAGCGTTGATAGGGAACAGGGCTCCTACAATGAGCAGTTCTTC.

The rearrangement joins TRBV10-3 to TRBJ1-6, with 10 bases aligning to TRBD1. J lost 6 bases, V lost 1 base, and 3 bases had no gene match. Germline V gene data show CDR1 as ENHRY and CDR2 as SYGVKD. This CDR3 has 16 amino acids. The CDR3 loop reads CAISEWTGGVNSPLHF. The CDR3 DNA follows: TGTGCCATCAGTGAGTGGACAGGGGGAGTTAATTCACCCCTCCACTTT.

V gene TRBV4-1 combines with J gene TRBJ1-2; TRBD1 matches at 7 bases. The CDR3 has 15 residues. With 0 bases clipped from V and 7 bases from J, the junction kept 8 bases outside the gene matches. Germline V gene data show CDR1 as MGHRA and CDR2 as YSYEKL. The CDR3 loop reads CASSQDLHRGVGYTF. CDR3 in DNA: TGCGCCAGCAGCCAAGATCTCCACAGGGGAGTTGGCTACACCTTC.

V and J are TRBV5-6 and TRBJ2-3; 8 nucleotides line up with TRBD2. V dropped 1 base and J dropped 2; count of bases not matched to a gene: 6. Germline V gene sequence: CDR1 SGHDT, CDR2 YYEEEE. The CDR3 covers 16 residues. The CDR3 protein is CASSLQGAGVTDTQYF. The CDR3 DNA sequence: TGTGCCAGCAGCTTGCAGGGAGCGGGGGTCACAGATACGCAGTATTTT.

The chain employs TRBV5-1 and TRBJ1-1; D is uncertain. Germline V gene data show CDR1 as SGHRS and CDR2 as YFSETQ. Trimming stripped 6 bases from V and 1 base from J, with 10 bases between. The CDR3 length is 13 residues. The CDR3, as DNA: TGCGCCAGCACTACACAGCAGAACACTGAAGCTTTCTTT. It codes for CASTTQQNTEAFF.

This clone was counted a single time. The rearrangement links TRBV20-1 to TRBJ2-7, with 7 positions matching TRBD2. Germline assignment: CDR1 DFQATT and CDR2 SNEGSKA (reference sequence). Trimming cost V 7 bases and J 4 bases; bases outside gene matches: 4. The CDR3 covers 11 residues. As DNA, the CDR3 is TGCAGTGTATCGCGGGAGTACGAGCAGTACTTC. It translates to CSVSREYEQYF.